This entry lists 4 T cell receptor beta chains sequenced from one sample in a study of OX40 agonist ivuxolimab in advanced cancers. Libraries were prepared by immunoSEQ multiplex PCR; TCRdb keeps only in-frame clonotypes and omits some of them. Of 70,000 or so clones in the sample, around 90% were seen once. The sample in question was CD4+ or CD8+ T cells sorted from blood, obtained in a trial of the OX40 agonist ivuxolimab. The receptors derive from an adult with an advanced solid tumor such as melanoma, head and neck, liver or kidney cancer.

The genes are TRBV7-3 and TRBJ2-1; D unclear. The CDR3 has 13 amino acids. Trimming shortened V by 1 base and J by 9 bases, and 10 bases separated the two germline ends. The V gene's germline CDR1 is SGHTA and CDR2 FQGTGA. The CDR3 coding sequence is TGTGCCAGCAGCTTAATCCGAGCTAGTGAGCAGTTCTTC. It encodes CASSLIRASEQFF.

The V call is TRBV6-6, the J call TRBJ2-1, with 10 bases matching TRBD1. Germline V gives CDR1 MNHNY, CDR2 SVGAGI (reference sequence). V lost 6 bases, J lost 4 bases, and 6 bases stayed unmatched. This CDR3 has 15 amino acids. The chain's CDR3 is CASRPGQGEYNEQFF. In DNA, the CDR3 is TGTGCCAGCAGACCAGGACAGGGGGAATACAATGAGCAGTTCTTC.

The chain has TRBV9 and TRBJ2-3; D not certain. Germline CDR1 SGDLS, CDR2 YYNGEE. The length of the CDR3 is 15 residues. V lost 0 bases to trimming and J lost 2 bases, with 10 bases between them. The CDR3 coding sequence is TGTGCCAGCAGCGTAGTTGGGGTTGACACAGATACGCAGTATTTT. Protein product: CASSVVGVDTDTQYF.

A single count supports this clone. The rearrangement links TRBV5-6 to TRBJ2-7, with D perhaps TRBD1 (6 bases). V was shortened by 2 bases and J by 2 bases, with 8 bases between the two germline ends. The length of the CDR3 is 13 residues. CDR1 and CDR2 from the germline V gene are SGHDT and YYEEEE. CDR3 loop: CASSFRTAYEQYF. As DNA, the CDR3 is TGTGCCAGCAGCTTTAGGACAGCCTACGAGCAGTACTTC. The full variable domain, its missing parts supplied by reference TRBV5-6 and TRBJ2-7, is DAGVTQSPTHLIKTRGQQVTLRCSPKSGHDTVSWYQQALGQGPQFIFQYYEEEERQRGNFPDRFSGHQFPNYSSELNVNALLLGDSALYLCASSFRTAYEQYFGPGTRLTVT.